The 3 T cell receptor beta chains below were found in one sample sequenced in a study of blood T cell repertoires in COVID-19. The table came from immunoSEQ multiplex PCR; TCRdb's copy has only in-frame clones and leaves some out. Of approximately 290,000 clones in the sample, 70% to 90% were seen once. What was sequenced was peripheral blood. The receptors come from a woman aged 60-70 years with acute or convalescent COVID-19.

The rearrangement uses TRBV7-6 and TRBJ1-2; TRBD1 matches at 10 bases. Germline trimming cut 0 bases from V and 5 bases from J; bases unmatched to any gene: 3. Germline CDR1 and CDR2: SGHVS and FNYEAQ. This CDR3 comprises 15 residues. The CDR3, as DNA: TGTGCCAGCAGCTTAGCCCCGGGACAGGGGTATGGCTACACCTTC. The encoded protein is CASSLAPGQGYGYTF.

V gene TRBV7-2 combines with J gene TRBJ1-1; D may be TRBD1 (5 bases). The V gene's germline CDR1 is SGHTA and CDR2 FQGNSA. The CDR3 totals 15 residues. V lost 2 bases and J 4 bases, leaving 14 bases between the germline ends. CDR3 sequence (DNA): TGTGCCAGCAGCTTACACGGGGGAGTCCGCACTGAAGCTTTCTTT. Amino acids: CASSLHGGVRTEAFF.

The rearrangement uses TRBV10-3 and TRBJ1-3; tentatively, D is TRBD1 (6 bases). Looked up from germline, CDR1 is ENHRY and CDR2 is SYGVKD. The germline V and J ends were trimmed by 10 bases and 9 bases, with 25 bases remaining between them. The CDR3 has 15 amino acids. CDR3 DNA: TGTGCCACCCAGCCCGGGGACGGCCCAGGGGTCACCATATATTTT. Translating gives CATQPGDGPGVTIYF.